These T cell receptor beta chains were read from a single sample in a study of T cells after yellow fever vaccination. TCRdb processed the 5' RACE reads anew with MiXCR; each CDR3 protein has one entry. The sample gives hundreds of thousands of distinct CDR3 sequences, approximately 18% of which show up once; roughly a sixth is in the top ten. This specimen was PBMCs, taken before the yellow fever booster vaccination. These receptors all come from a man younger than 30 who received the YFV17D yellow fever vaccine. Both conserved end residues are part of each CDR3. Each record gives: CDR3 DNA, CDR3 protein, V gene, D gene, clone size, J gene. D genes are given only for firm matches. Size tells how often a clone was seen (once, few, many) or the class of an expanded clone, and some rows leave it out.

cdr3_nt: TGCGCCAGCAGCCAGGACAGGGGGAATAATGAAAAACTGTTTTTT
cdr3_aa: CASSQDRGNNEKLFF
v_call: TRBV4-1
d_call: TRBD1
clone_size: few
j_call: TRBJ1-4

cdr3_nt: TGTGCCAGCAGCCAAGAATGGGCCGGCAACTATGGCTACACCTTC
cdr3_aa: CASSQEWAGNYGYTF
v_call: TRBV4-2
d_call: .
clone_size: .
j_call: TRBJ1-2

cdr3_nt: TGTGCCAGCAGTTTGGGATCCCGGAGCAATCAGCCCCAGCATTTT
cdr3_aa: CASSLGSRSNQPQHF
v_call: TRBV12-3/TRBV12-4
d_call: .
clone_size: few
j_call: TRBJ1-5

cdr3_nt: TGTGCCAGCAGCCACTCATCGGGTGCCCATAATTCACCCCTCCACTTT
cdr3_aa: CASSHSSGAHNSPLHF
v_call: TRBV6-5
d_call: .
clone_size: .
j_call: TRBJ1-6

cdr3_nt: TGTGCCAGAGGACGAGATGAAGCTTTCTTT
cdr3_aa: CARGRDEAFF
v_call: TRBV2
d_call: .
clone_size: few
j_call: TRBJ1-1

cdr3_nt: TGTGCCAGCAGTTACATTGGCGGGGGAAAGAATGAGCAGTTCTTC
cdr3_aa: CASSYIGGGKNEQFF
v_call: TRBV6-5
d_call: TRBD2
clone_size: .
j_call: TRBJ2-1

cdr3_nt: TGTGCCAGCAGTTTAGGGGTCGACTATGGCTACACCTTC
cdr3_aa: CASSLGVDYGYTF
v_call: TRBV12-3/TRBV12-4
d_call: .
clone_size: .
j_call: TRBJ1-2

cdr3_nt: TGTGCCAGCAGACCTACAGAGATACCCCCAGATACGCAGTATTTT
cdr3_aa: CASRPTEIPPDTQYF
v_call: TRBV7-9
d_call: .
clone_size: .
j_call: TRBJ2-3

cdr3_nt: TGCGCCAGCATCAAAGTCGTCGGGGCCCTCGAGCCGACAGCTTTCTTT
cdr3_aa: CASIKVVGALEPTAFF
v_call: TRBV10-2
d_call: .
clone_size: .
j_call: TRBJ1-1

cdr3_nt: TGCAGTGCTAGAGACCCCCTCACAGATACGCAGTATTTT
cdr3_aa: CSARDPLTDTQYF
v_call: TRBV20-1
d_call: .
clone_size: .
j_call: TRBJ2-3

cdr3_nt: TGTGCCAGCAGCTTGATACGGGGGGATGAGCAGTTCTTC
cdr3_aa: CASSLIRGDEQFF
v_call: TRBV5-6
d_call: TRBD2
clone_size: many
j_call: TRBJ2-1

cdr3_nt: TGTGCCTGGAGTGTACAGACAGGGGGCCGTGACACTGAAGCTTTCTTT
cdr3_aa: CAWSVQTGGRDTEAFF
v_call: TRBV30
d_call: TRBD1
clone_size: few
j_call: TRBJ1-1

cdr3_nt: TGCAGCGTTGCCCGGGCCCCGGGCGTTGAGCAGTACTTC
cdr3_aa: CSVARAPGVEQYF
v_call: TRBV29-1
d_call: .
clone_size: few
j_call: TRBJ2-7

cdr3_nt: TGTGCCAGCAGTTTCCAGGGGAAAGGAGAGACCCAGTACTTC
cdr3_aa: CASSFQGKGETQYF
v_call: TRBV7-2
d_call: .
clone_size: few
j_call: TRBJ2-5

cdr3_nt: TGTGCCAGCAGCCCTATTGACGGAGGGACCCAGTACTTC
cdr3_aa: CASSPIDGGTQYF
v_call: TRBV7-7
d_call: .
clone_size: .
j_call: TRBJ2-5

cdr3_nt: TGTGCCAGCAGCGCTCGAGCGGGGGCAGTTTACAATGAGCAGTTCTTC
cdr3_aa: CASSARAGAVYNEQFF
v_call: TRBV7-8
d_call: TRBD2
clone_size: few
j_call: TRBJ2-1

cdr3_nt: TGTGCCAGCAGTTACGGGGGCAAGACTGAAGCTTTCTTT
cdr3_aa: CASSYGGKTEAFF
v_call: TRBV6-5
d_call: .
clone_size: few
j_call: TRBJ1-1

cdr3_nt: TGTGCCAGCAGCGATCGAACAGGGGGCGTAAAGACAGATACGCAGTATTTT
cdr3_aa: CASSDRTGGVKTDTQYF
v_call: TRBV7-9
d_call: TRBD1
clone_size: .
j_call: TRBJ2-3

cdr3_nt: TGTGCCAGCAGCCAAGTGCCTAGCGGGCAAGAGACCCAGTACTTC
cdr3_aa: CASSQVPSGQETQYF
v_call: TRBV3-1
d_call: TRBD2
clone_size: .
j_call: TRBJ2-5

cdr3_nt: TGTGCTAGCAGCCCTCGGACAGGGGGCTCGGGCGGGGAGCTGTTTTTT
cdr3_aa: CASSPRTGGSGGELFF
v_call: TRBV7-7
d_call: TRBD1
clone_size: .
j_call: TRBJ2-2

cdr3_nt: TGCAGCGCCCGGCGGGACAGGGAGGTACAAGAGACCCAGTACTTC
cdr3_aa: CSARRDREVQETQYF
v_call: TRBV29-1
d_call: TRBD1
clone_size: .
j_call: TRBJ2-5

cdr3_nt: TGTGCCAGCAGCGAGCAACATCGAGGGAATGAAAAACTGTTTTTT
cdr3_aa: CASSEQHRGNEKLFF
v_call: TRBV4-2
d_call: .
clone_size: .
j_call: TRBJ1-4

cdr3_nt: TGTGCCAGCAGTGAAGGAGCCGAGGAAGGCAGGGGAGATACGCAGTATTTT
cdr3_aa: CASSEGAEEGRGDTQYF
v_call: TRBV6-1
d_call: .
clone_size: .
j_call: TRBJ2-3

cdr3_nt: TGTGCCAGCAGTTACTCTAGGGCAGGGGACTACTACGAGCAGTACTTC
cdr3_aa: CASSYSRAGDYYEQYF
v_call: TRBV6-5
d_call: .
clone_size: few
j_call: TRBJ2-7

cdr3_nt: TGTGCCAGCGGGGGGCCTCAAGAGACCCAGTACTTC
cdr3_aa: CASGGPQETQYF
v_call: TRBV12-3/TRBV12-4
d_call: .
clone_size: .
j_call: TRBJ2-5

cdr3_nt: TGTGCCAGCAGCCCTCTGTTCGTAGAGACCCAGTACTTC
cdr3_aa: CASSPLFVETQYF
v_call: TRBV5-5
d_call: .
clone_size: .
j_call: TRBJ2-5

cdr3_nt: TGTGCCAGCAGGCAGGGGGACCTAAATCGTTTAGCCTACGAGCAGTACTTC
cdr3_aa: CASRQGDLNRLAYEQYF
v_call: TRBV5-8
d_call: TRBD1
clone_size: many
j_call: TRBJ2-7

cdr3_nt: TGTGCCAGCAGCCAAGATTTCGGGTCGATGGGGTATTTT
cdr3_aa: CASSQDFGSMGYF
v_call: TRBV4-2
d_call: .
clone_size: few
j_call: TRBJ1-3

cdr3_nt: TGTGCCAGCAACGAACTCCGGGGCGAGCAGTACTTC
cdr3_aa: CASNELRGEQYF
v_call: TRBV6-5
d_call: .
clone_size: .
j_call: TRBJ2-7

cdr3_nt: TGCGCCAGCAGCCAAGCAGGGGTCCCCTACAATGAGCAGTTCTTC
cdr3_aa: CASSQAGVPYNEQFF
v_call: TRBV4-3
d_call: .
clone_size: few
j_call: TRBJ2-1

cdr3_nt: TGCAGTGCTCCCGGTCGAGCGGGGGGATACAATGAGCAGTTCTTC
cdr3_aa: CSAPGRAGGYNEQFF
v_call: TRBV20-1
d_call: TRBD2
clone_size: .
j_call: TRBJ2-1

cdr3_nt: TGTGCCACCAGTGATTCCTGGGATCAGCCCCAGCATTTT
cdr3_aa: CATSDSWDQPQHF
v_call: TRBV24-1
d_call: .
clone_size: few
j_call: TRBJ1-5

cdr3_nt: TGTGCCATAAGGGGGCAGACAGATACGCAGTATTTT
cdr3_aa: CAIRGQTDTQYF
v_call: TRBV10-3
d_call: TRBD1
clone_size: .
j_call: TRBJ2-3

cdr3_nt: TGCGCCAGCAGCTCACTGGTGAAGGGGCAGGTTCGCAATGAGCAGTTCTTC
cdr3_aa: CASSSLVKGQVRNEQFF
v_call: TRBV5-1
d_call: .
clone_size: .
j_call: TRBJ2-1

cdr3_nt: TGTGCTAGCAGCTCAACAGGGAGGGAGACCCAGTACTTC
cdr3_aa: CASSSTGRETQYF
v_call: TRBV7-7
d_call: .
clone_size: .
j_call: TRBJ2-5

cdr3_nt: TGTGCCAGCAGACTAACACCGCCAGATACGCAGTATTTT
cdr3_aa: CASRLTPPDTQYF
v_call: TRBV5-5
d_call: .
clone_size: .
j_call: TRBJ2-3

cdr3_nt: TGCATCGTTCTAACAGGGTCTGGGGCCAACGTCCTGACTTTC
cdr3_aa: CIVLTGSGANVLTF
v_call: TRBV29-1
d_call: .
clone_size: .
j_call: TRBJ2-6

cdr3_nt: TGTGCCAGCAGTGCAGGGAGGGAGCTTATAGGCTACACCTTC
cdr3_aa: CASSAGRELIGYTF
v_call: TRBV7-2
d_call: .
clone_size: .
j_call: TRBJ1-2

cdr3_nt: TGCGCCAGCAGTGACGGTGGTACCGCTGATACGCAGTATTTT
cdr3_aa: CASSDGGTADTQYF
v_call: TRBV10-1
d_call: .
clone_size: .
j_call: TRBJ2-3

cdr3_nt: TGTGCCAGCAGCTTCGGGACAGGGAAGGGAGAGACCCAGTACTTC
cdr3_aa: CASSFGTGKGETQYF
v_call: TRBV7-9
d_call: TRBD1
clone_size: many
j_call: TRBJ2-5

cdr3_nt: TGCGCCAGCAGAGATCTCCTGGTCGGTCAGCCCCAGCATTTT
cdr3_aa: CASRDLLVGQPQHF
v_call: TRBV10-2
d_call: .
clone_size: .
j_call: TRBJ1-5

cdr3_nt: TGTGCCAGCAGTTTAAGCTCGACCTACGAGCAGTACTTC
cdr3_aa: CASSLSSTYEQYF
v_call: TRBV27
d_call: .
clone_size: .
j_call: TRBJ2-7

cdr3_nt: TGTGCCAGCAGTGTATCAAATCAGCCCCAGCATTTT
cdr3_aa: CASSVSNQPQHF
v_call: TRBV6-1
d_call: .
clone_size: few
j_call: TRBJ1-5

cdr3_nt: TGCGCCAGCAGCGACCATGACACCGGGACACCAAACTATGGCTACACCTTC
cdr3_aa: CASSDHDTGTPNYGYTF
v_call: TRBV5-1
d_call: .
clone_size: .
j_call: TRBJ1-2

cdr3_nt: TGTGCCAGCAGCGTAGTTGCGGGGGGGCCCGGCGGGGAGCTGTTTTTT
cdr3_aa: CASSVVAGGPGGELFF
v_call: TRBV9
d_call: TRBD2
clone_size: .
j_call: TRBJ2-2

cdr3_nt: TGTGCCAGCAGATCCTCGGGGGGATTGGGAGAGACCCAGTACTTC
cdr3_aa: CASRSSGGLGETQYF
v_call: TRBV12-3/TRBV12-4
d_call: TRBD2
clone_size: few
j_call: TRBJ2-5

cdr3_nt: TGTGCCACCAGTGACCCAGGACAGGGTGCCGGGGAGCTGTTTTTT
cdr3_aa: CATSDPGQGAGELFF
v_call: TRBV24-1
d_call: TRBD1
clone_size: many
j_call: TRBJ2-2

cdr3_nt: TGTGCCAGCAGCCATCCTCTAGCGGGGGGGACTGGTAATGAGCAGTTCTTC
cdr3_aa: CASSHPLAGGTGNEQFF
v_call: TRBV9
d_call: TRBD2
clone_size: many
j_call: TRBJ2-1

cdr3_nt: TGTGCCAGCAGCTTAGCGCCAGGAGCGCCATATGGCTACACCTTC
cdr3_aa: CASSLAPGAPYGYTF
v_call: TRBV7-6
d_call: .
clone_size: .
j_call: TRBJ1-2

cdr3_nt: TGTGCCAGCAGTTTACTGCCTAGCGGCTACACCGGGGAGCTGTTTTTT
cdr3_aa: CASSLLPSGYTGELFF
v_call: TRBV28
d_call: TRBD2
clone_size: few
j_call: TRBJ2-2